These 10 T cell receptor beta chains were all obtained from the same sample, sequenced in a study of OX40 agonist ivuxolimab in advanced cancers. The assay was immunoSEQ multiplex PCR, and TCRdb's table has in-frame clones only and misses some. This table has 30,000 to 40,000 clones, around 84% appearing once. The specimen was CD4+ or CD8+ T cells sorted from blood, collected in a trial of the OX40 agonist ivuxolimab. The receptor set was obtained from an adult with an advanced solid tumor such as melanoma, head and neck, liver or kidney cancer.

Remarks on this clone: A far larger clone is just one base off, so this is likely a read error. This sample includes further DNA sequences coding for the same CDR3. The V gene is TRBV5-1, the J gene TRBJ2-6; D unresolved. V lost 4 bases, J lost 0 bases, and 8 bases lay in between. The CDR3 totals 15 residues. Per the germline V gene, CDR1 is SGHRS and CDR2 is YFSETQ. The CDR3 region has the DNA TGCGCCAGCAGCCTGGGGAACTCTGGGGCCAACGTCCTGACTTTC. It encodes CASSLGNSGANVLTF. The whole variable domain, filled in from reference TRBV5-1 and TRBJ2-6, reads KAGVTQTPRYLIKTRGQQVTLSCSPISGHRSVSWYQQTPGQGLQFLFEYFSETQRNKGNFPGRFSGRQFSNSRSEMNVSTLELGDSALYLCASSLGNSGANVLTFGAGSRLTVL.

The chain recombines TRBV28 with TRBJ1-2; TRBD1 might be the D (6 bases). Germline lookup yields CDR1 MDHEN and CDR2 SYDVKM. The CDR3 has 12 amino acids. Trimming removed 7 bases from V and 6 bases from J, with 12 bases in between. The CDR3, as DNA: TGTGCCAGCACGAACAGGGCGGATGGCTACACCTTC. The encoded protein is CASTNRADGYTF.

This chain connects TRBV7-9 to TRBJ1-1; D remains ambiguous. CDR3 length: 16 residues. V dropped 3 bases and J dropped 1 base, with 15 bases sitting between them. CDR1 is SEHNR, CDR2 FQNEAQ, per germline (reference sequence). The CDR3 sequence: CASSFGRRGGNTEAFF. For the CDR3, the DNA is TGTGCCAGCAGCTTCGGCCGGCGCGGCGGGAACACTGAAGCTTTCTTT.

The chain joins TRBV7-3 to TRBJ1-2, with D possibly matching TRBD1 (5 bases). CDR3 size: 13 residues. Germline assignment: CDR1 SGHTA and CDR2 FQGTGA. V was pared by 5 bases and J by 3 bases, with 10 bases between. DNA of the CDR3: TGTGCCAGCAGCCCCCAGGGAGACTATGGCTACACCTTC. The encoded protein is CASSPQGDYGYTF.

Here the CDR3 reads CASSLRGEGSGNTIYF. DNA of the CDR3: TGCGCCAGCAGCTTGAGGGGAGAGGGCTCTGGAAACACCATATATTTT. This chain connects TRBV5-1 to TRBJ1-3; a possible D gene is TRBD1 (5 bases). Per germline, CDR1 SGHRS and CDR2 YFSETQ. Trimming removed 1 base from V and 0 bases from J, with 11 bases in between. The CDR3 spans 16 residues.

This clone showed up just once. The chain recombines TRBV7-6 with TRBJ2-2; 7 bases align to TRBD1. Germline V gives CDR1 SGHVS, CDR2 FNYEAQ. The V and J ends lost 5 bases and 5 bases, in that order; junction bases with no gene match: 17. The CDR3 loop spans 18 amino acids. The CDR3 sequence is CASSQLRWTGSSTGELFF. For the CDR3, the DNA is TGTGCCAGCAGCCAACTACGGTGGACAGGAAGTTCTACCGGGGAGCTGTTTTTT.

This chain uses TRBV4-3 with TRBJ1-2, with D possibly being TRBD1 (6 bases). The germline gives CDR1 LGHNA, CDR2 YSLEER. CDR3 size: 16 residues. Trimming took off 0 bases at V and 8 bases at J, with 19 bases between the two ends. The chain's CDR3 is CASSQDAEGGLRGYTF. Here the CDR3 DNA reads TGCGCCAGCAGCCAAGACGCCGAAGGGGGATTGCGGGGCTACACCTTC.

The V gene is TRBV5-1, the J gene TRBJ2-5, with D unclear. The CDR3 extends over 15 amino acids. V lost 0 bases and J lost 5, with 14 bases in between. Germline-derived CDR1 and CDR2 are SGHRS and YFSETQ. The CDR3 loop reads CASSLEGYDRETQYF. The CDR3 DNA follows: TGCGCCAGCAGCTTGGAAGGTTACGACCGGGAGACCCAGTACTTC.

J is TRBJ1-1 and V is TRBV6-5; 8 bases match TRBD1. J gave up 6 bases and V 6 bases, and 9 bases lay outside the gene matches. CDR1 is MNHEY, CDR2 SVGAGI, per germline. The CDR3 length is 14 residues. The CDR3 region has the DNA TGTGCCAGCAGGCCAGGACAGGGTGGCGCTGAAGCTTTCTTT. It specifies CASRPGQGGAEAFF.

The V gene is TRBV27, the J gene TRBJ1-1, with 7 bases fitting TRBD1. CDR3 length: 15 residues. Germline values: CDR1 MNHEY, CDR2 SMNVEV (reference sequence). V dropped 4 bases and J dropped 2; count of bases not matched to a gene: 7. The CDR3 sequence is CASSYRQGPNTEAFF. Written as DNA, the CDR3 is TGTGCCAGCAGTTATAGACAGGGCCCTAACACTGAAGCTTTCTTT.